The TCR beta chain described here comes from a study of T cell responses to AZD1222 COVID-19 vaccine. General study results and limits: Repertoire sampling occurred only after the peak T cell response. Donors in the cohort were predominantly white British and more often female, and clonal diversity was possibly underestimated. An increase in Spike-specific TCR breadth and depth was observed after two AZD1222 doses.

On this clone itself: Its antigen is undetermined.

The table came from immunoSEQ multiplex PCR; TCRdb's copy has only in-frame clones and leaves some out. The sample carries roughly 100,000 clones, roughly 86% recorded once. The CDR3 has 14 residues. V lost 2 bases and J lost 7, with 18 bases in between. Germline V gene data show CDR1 as GTSNPN and CDR2 as SVGIG (reference sequence). This specimen consisted of peripheral blood, obtained 28 days after the second dose of the MenACWY control vaccine. The source is an adult who received the MenACWY meningococcal vaccine as a control. The V call is TRBV30, the J call TRBJ2-7; tentative D call: TRBD2 (6 bases). The CDR3 nucleotides read TGTGCCTGGAGTAGTGGAGGGAAGGTGAGGGAGCAGTACTTC. This encodes CAWSSGGKVREQYF.